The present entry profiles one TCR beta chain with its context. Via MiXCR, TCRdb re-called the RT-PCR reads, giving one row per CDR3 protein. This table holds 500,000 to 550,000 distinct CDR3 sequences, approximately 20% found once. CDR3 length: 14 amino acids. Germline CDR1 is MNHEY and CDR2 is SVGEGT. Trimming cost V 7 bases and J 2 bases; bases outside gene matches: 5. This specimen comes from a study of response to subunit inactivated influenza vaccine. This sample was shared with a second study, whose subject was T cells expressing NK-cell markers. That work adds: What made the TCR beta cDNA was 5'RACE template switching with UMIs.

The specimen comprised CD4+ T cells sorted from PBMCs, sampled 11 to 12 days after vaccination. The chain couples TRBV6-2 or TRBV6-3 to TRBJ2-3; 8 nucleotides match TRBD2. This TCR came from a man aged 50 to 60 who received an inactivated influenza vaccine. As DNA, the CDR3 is TGTGCCAGCAAGCTAGCGGGCATCACAGATACGCAGTATTTT. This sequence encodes CASKLAGITDTQYF.